Below are 2 T cell receptor beta chains sequenced from a single sample in a study of cytotoxic CD8 clonotypes in ibrutinib-treated CLL. Sequenced by immunoSEQ multiplex PCR; TCRdb stores in-frame clones only, minus some. Of roughly 51,000 clones in the sample, roughly 53% were seen once. The sample consisted of PBMCs, taken after 12 months of ibrutinib treatment. These receptors all come from a human donor with chronic lymphocytic leukemia.

This clone was counted between two and nine times. The J gene is TRBJ1-1, the V gene TRBV5-6; D call uncertain. CDR1 SGHDT and CDR2 YYEEEE come from the germline V gene. The V end lost 1 base, the J end lost 2 bases, and 9 bases lay between the germline ends. This CDR3 has 14 residues. The CDR3 DNA follows: TGTGCCAGCAGCTTGATAAAACTTAACACTGAAGCTTTCTTT. It specifies CASSLIKLNTEAFF.

The chain combines TRBV9 with TRBJ2-2; 9 bases line up with TRBD2. The V and J ends lost 0 bases and 3 bases, in that order; junction bases with no gene match: 0. This CDR3 is built from 15 residues. CDR1 is SGDLS and CDR2 is YYNGEE in the germline V gene. The CDR3 DNA sequence: TGTGCCAGCAGCGTAGGACTAGCGGACACCGGGGAGCTGTTTTTT. This gives the protein CASSVGLADTGELFF.